This T cell receptor beta chain was sequenced during a study of blood T cells in healthy people across ages. The study isolated at least 6.5 million PBMCs from each sample. A word on this clonotype: Its antigen is unknown.

Findings and caveats of the study: Age showed a roughly linear inverse relationship with TCR beta diversity per million T cells.

A second about 7 to 11 cycle PCR used barcoded and J-beta primers. Carrying 12 random nucleotides, a template-switch adaptor labeled each individual cDNA molecule. Any given sample supplied a minimum of 3 million CDR3-containing paired-end reads. TCRdb re-derived calls from the 5' RACE reads in MiXCR, one entry per CDR3 protein. The sample lists about 1.5 million distinct CDR3 sequences; around 40% were seen once. The sequencing input was blood. This sequence originates from a woman under 30 in good health.

The CDR3 sequence is CASSPNRVQYF. DNA for the CDR3: TGTGCCAGCAGCCCCAACAGGGTTCAGTACTTC. This rearrangement joins TRBV28 to TRBJ2-5; D may be TRBD1 (6 bases). Germline-derived CDR1 and CDR2 are MDHEN and SYDVKM. The CDR3 covers 11 residues. Deletions cut 6 bases from V and 11 bases from J, with 13 bases between.